Presented here are 10 T cell receptor beta chains from one specimen sequenced in a study of cytomegalovirus exposure and HLA in healthy donors. Produced via immunoSEQ multiplex PCR; TCRdb's table is partial and in-frame only. Of some 76,000 clones in the sample, about 93% were seen once. The sequenced sample was PBMCs. The receptors here all came from a woman aged 18-29 years in good health and CMV-seronegative.

The genes are TRBV9 and TRBJ1-2; 10 bases agree with TRBD1. Trimming took 4 bases from V and 7 from J; bases not matched to a gene: 10. Germline CDR1 reads SGDLS; CDR2 reads YYNGEE. The CDR3 is 15 amino acids. CDR3 nucleotides: TGTGCCAGCAGCTTCGCCGGGACAGGGGATCCTGGCTACACCTTC. It encodes CASSFAGTGDPGYTF. The complete variable domain, with remaining parts taken from reference TRBV9 and TRBJ1-2, reads DSGVTQTPKHLITATGQRVTLRCSPRSGDLSVYWYQQSLDQGLQFLIQYYNGEERAKGNILERFSAQQFPDLHSELNLSSLELGDSALYFCASSFAGTGDPGYTFGSGTRLTVV.

The V gene is TRBV4-1, the J gene TRBJ2-6, with D tentatively TRBD2 (5 bases). Germline V gene data show CDR1 as MGHRA and CDR2 as YSYEKL. The CDR3 is made up of 19 amino acids. Between the trimmed V and J ends, which lost 1 base and 0 bases, there was a span of 16 bases. CDR3 in DNA: TGCGCCAGCAGCCAAGGAAACGGACGGGGATCCTCTGGGGCCAACGTCCTGACTTTC. It yields the protein CASSQGNGRGSSGANVLTF.

The rearrangement links TRBV7-2 to TRBJ2-1, with a weak D call TRBD2 (7 bases). Germline V gene sequence: CDR1 SGHTA, CDR2 FQGNSA. Deletions cut 1 base from V and 7 bases from J, with 14 bases between. The CDR3 has 15 amino acids. The chain's CDR3 is CASSLGGGLNNEQFF. CDR3 in DNA: TGTGCCAGCAGCTTAGGGGGGGGCCTAAATAATGAGCAGTTCTTC.

V usage is TRBV6-6 and J usage is TRBJ1-6, with D possibly TRBD1 on 6 matching bases. The germline V gene encodes CDR1 MNHNY and CDR2 SVGAGI (reference sequence). The CDR3 extends over 14 amino acids. The ends were cut back, 9 bases at V and 3 bases at J, with 12 bases in the middle. Here the CDR3 DNA reads TGTGCCAGTCAGGGGCTAATCTATAATTCACCCCTCCACTTT. Translating gives CASQGLIYNSPLHF.

This clone was detected once. The V call is TRBV5-6, the J call TRBJ2-6; 8 nucleotides align to TRBD1. Germline V gene data show CDR1 as SGHDT and CDR2 as YYEEEE. V was clipped by 4 bases and J by 0 bases; unmatched bases: 12. The CDR3 loop spans 19 amino acids. CDR3 nucleotide sequence: TGTGCCAGCAGCCCAAAGACAGGGGAGGCTCGCTCTGGGGCCAACGTCCTGACTTTC. Translating it yields CASSPKTGEARSGANVLTF.

The genes are TRBV9 and TRBJ1-1, with 7 bases identical to TRBD1. Germline loops: CDR1 SGDLS, CDR2 YYNGEE. With 0 bases clipped from V and 4 bases from J, the junction kept 6 bases outside the gene matches. This CDR3 has 15 residues. The CDR3 loop is CASSVGDRAGTEAFF. In DNA, the CDR3 is TGTGCCAGCAGCGTAGGTGACAGGGCCGGCACTGAAGCTTTCTTT.

This rearrangement joins TRBV9 to TRBJ2-1; 12 bases map to TRBD2. Germline loops: CDR1 SGDLS, CDR2 YYNGEE. Trimming at V came to 3 bases and at J to 3 bases, leaving 4 bases not matched to a gene. This CDR3 is 16 amino acids long. CDR3 sequence: CASSGTSGTFYNEQFF. The DNA for the CDR3 is TGTGCCAGCAGCGGGACTAGCGGGACTTTCTACAATGAGCAGTTCTTC.

V is TRBV4-3 and J is TRBJ1-2; D gene ambiguous. Looked up from germline, CDR1 is LGHNA and CDR2 is YSLEER. This CDR3 contains 12 residues. Trimming cost V 0 bases and J 4 bases, with 3 bases left between them. DNA for the CDR3: TGCGCCAGCAGCCAAGACAGCTATGGCTACACCTTC. Translating gives CASSQDSYGYTF.

This clone was seen just once. The rearrangement joins TRBV9 to TRBJ2-1; D unclear. Per the germline V gene, CDR1 is SGDLS and CDR2 is YYNGEE. Deletions cut 0 bases from V and 10 bases from J, with 20 bases between. The CDR3 consists of 16 residues. The DNA of the CDR3 is TGTGCCAGCAGCGTAGGTCCCCGACTGGATCCGGAGGAGCAGTTCTTC. Protein product: CASSVGPRLDPEEQFF.

Comments on this clone: A junction end diverges from the germline sequence, so it may reflect a read error. The chain employs TRBV7-7 and TRBJ2-1, with 7 bases fitting TRBD2. CDR3 length: 14 residues. Germline V lookup: CDR1 SSHAT, CDR2 FNYEAQ (reference sequence). The CDR3 loop reads CASSLRREPGEQFF. DNA of the CDR3: TGTGCTAGCAGCTTAAGGCGGGAGCCCGGTGAGCAGTTCTTC.